The rows below give T cell receptor beta chains drawn from one sample of a study of cytomegalovirus exposure and HLA in healthy donors. The table came from immunoSEQ multiplex PCR; TCRdb's copy has only in-frame clones and leaves some out. In the table there are about 160,000 clones, approximately 88% of which are singletons. Material for sequencing was PBMCs. The receptor source for this set is a woman under 30 in good health and CMV-seronegative. CDR3s include the opening cysteine and the closing phenylalanine or tryptophan. The order of the fields is V gene, clone size, D gene, J gene, CDR3 DNA, CDR3 protein. A D gene is named only where the DNA matches it firmly. Not all rows give a size; the values are once, few, many and, for expanded clones, a class.

V gene: TRBV5-1
clone size: NA
D gene: NA
J gene: TRBJ1-4
CDR3 DNA: TGCGCCAGCAGCTTGAGCACAGGGAATGAAAAACTGTTTTTT
CDR3 protein: CASSLSTGNEKLFF

V gene: TRBV30
clone size: NA
D gene: NA
J gene: TRBJ1-1
CDR3 DNA: TGTGCCTGGAGTCGAACGGTGAACACTGAAGCTTTCTTT
CDR3 protein: CAWSRTVNTEAFF

V gene: TRBV5-1
clone size: NA
D gene: TRBD2
J gene: TRBJ2-1
CDR3 DNA: TGCGCCAGCAGCATAGGGACTAGCGGGGGTTACAATGAGCAGTTCTTC
CDR3 protein: CASSIGTSGGYNEQFF

V gene: TRBV7-9
clone size: NA
D gene: NA
J gene: TRBJ1-4
CDR3 DNA: TGTGCCAGCAGCTTAACGGACTTAGTTAATGAAAAACTGTTTTTT
CDR3 protein: CASSLTDLVNEKLFF

V gene: TRBV30
clone size: NA
D gene: NA
J gene: TRBJ1-1
CDR3 DNA: TGTGCCTGGAGGCGGAACACTGAAGCTTTCTTT
CDR3 protein: CAWRRNTEAFF

V gene: TRBV12-5
clone size: NA
D gene: NA
J gene: TRBJ2-5
CDR3 DNA: TGTGCTAGTGGTTTGGTCGACAGGAAAACTCAAGAGACCCAGTACTTC
CDR3 protein: CASGLVDRKTQETQYF

V gene: TRBV4-1
clone size: few
D gene: TRBD1
J gene: TRBJ1-2
CDR3 DNA: TGCGCCAGCAGCTTCGACAGGGGGGACTATGGCTACACCTTC
CDR3 protein: CASSFDRGDYGYTF

V gene: TRBV10-1
clone size: NA
D gene: TRBD2
J gene: TRBJ2-1
CDR3 DNA: TGCGCCAGCAGGGCGGGGAGGGGTAATGAGCAGTTCTTC
CDR3 protein: CASRAGRGNEQFF

V gene: TRBV9
clone size: few
D gene: TRBD1
J gene: TRBJ2-7
CDR3 DNA: TGTGCCAGCAGTGCCGGGACAGGCTACGAGCAGTACTTC
CDR3 protein: CASSAGTGYEQYF

V gene: TRBV6-4
clone size: NA
D gene: TRBD2
J gene: TRBJ2-3
CDR3 DNA: TGTGCCAGCAGTCACGGGGGGGCCACAGATACGCAGTATTTT
CDR3 protein: CASSHGGATDTQYF

V gene: TRBV18
clone size: once
D gene: NA
J gene: TRBJ2-5
CDR3 DNA: TGTGCCAGCTCCCCCAGGGGACAAGAGACCCAGTACTTC
CDR3 protein: CASSPRGQETQYF

V gene: TRBV28
clone size: NA
D gene: TRBD1
J gene: TRBJ1-6
CDR3 DNA: TGTGCCAGCAGTTTTGACAGGGGGTATTCACCCCTCCACTTT
CDR3 protein: CASSFDRGYSPLHF

V gene: TRBV4-1
clone size: NA
D gene: NA
J gene: TRBJ1-1
CDR3 DNA: TGCGCCAGCAGCCAAGATCATGAAGCTTTCTTT
CDR3 protein: CASSQDHEAFF

V gene: TRBV11-3
clone size: NA
D gene: TRBD2
J gene: TRBJ2-3
CDR3 DNA: TGTGCCAGCAGCCGTGGACTAGCGGGGGTTGCAGATACGCAGTATTTT
CDR3 protein: CASSRGLAGVADTQYF

V gene: TRBV6-6
clone size: NA
D gene: TRBD1
J gene: TRBJ2-7
CDR3 DNA: TGTGCCAGCAGTTCCTCCGGGACAGGCTCCTACGAGCAGTACTTC
CDR3 protein: CASSSSGTGSYEQYF

V gene: TRBV5-1
clone size: few
D gene: TRBD2
J gene: TRBJ2-4
CDR3 DNA: TGCGCCAGCAGCGCTAGGACTAGCGGGGGGGGCGAAAACATTCAGTACTTC
CDR3 protein: CASSARTSGGGENIQYF

V gene: TRBV2
clone size: NA
D gene: NA
J gene: TRBJ1-5
CDR3 DNA: TGTGCCAGCAGTGATTTAGGAGGGAACCATCAGCCCCAGCATTTT
CDR3 protein: CASSDLGGNHQPQHF

V gene: TRBV15
clone size: NA
D gene: NA
J gene: TRBJ2-7
CDR3 DNA: TGTGCCACCAGCACCCTTTACTCTTACGAGCAGTACTTC
CDR3 protein: CATSTLYSYEQYF

V gene: TRBV9
clone size: NA
D gene: TRBD2
J gene: TRBJ2-5
CDR3 DNA: TGTGCCAGCAGCGTATGGGCTAGCGGGGGACAAGAGACCCAGTACTTC
CDR3 protein: CASSVWASGGQETQYF

V gene: TRBV18
clone size: NA
D gene: TRBD2
J gene: TRBJ2-7
CDR3 DNA: TGTGCCAGCTCACCCGATAGGACTAGAACCTACGAGCAGTACTTC
CDR3 protein: CASSPDRTRTYEQYF

V gene: TRBV6-1
clone size: NA
D gene: TRBD1
J gene: TRBJ1-5
CDR3 DNA: TGTGCCAGCAACCGGGACAGGAGTAGCAATCAGCCCCAGCATTTT
CDR3 protein: CASNRDRSSNQPQHF

V gene: TRBV27
clone size: NA
D gene: NA
J gene: TRBJ1-1
CDR3 DNA: TGTGCCAGCAGCCTACAGGGGAACACTGAAGCTTTCTTT
CDR3 protein: CASSLQGNTEAFF

V gene: TRBV7-2
clone size: NA
D gene: TRBD2
J gene: TRBJ2-3
CDR3 DNA: TGTGCCAGCAGCTTAGTTGTTCTAGCGGGGGCCCTCCCCACAGATACGCAGTATTTT
CDR3 protein: CASSLVVLAGALPTDTQYF

V gene: TRBV6-5
clone size: few
D gene: TRBD1
J gene: TRBJ2-2
CDR3 DNA: TGTGCCAGCAGGACAGGGGGAAACACCGGGGAGCTGTTTTTT
CDR3 protein: CASRTGGNTGELFF

V gene: TRBV6-1
clone size: NA
D gene: NA
J gene: TRBJ1-5
CDR3 DNA: TGTGCCAGCAGTGAAGCTAACTTAAGCAATCAGCCCCAGCATTTT
CDR3 protein: CASSEANLSNQPQHF

V gene: TRBV5-1
clone size: NA
D gene: TRBD1
J gene: TRBJ2-7
CDR3 DNA: TGCGCCAGCAGCTGGGGGACAGGGAGTGTCCACGAGCAGTACTTC
CDR3 protein: CASSWGTGSVHEQYF

V gene: TRBV27
clone size: once
D gene: TRBD2
J gene: TRBJ2-7
CDR3 DNA: TGTGCCAGCAGTCCCCGGGCGGGGGGATCGTACTTC
CDR3 protein: CASSPRAGGSYF

V gene: TRBV5-6
clone size: NA
D gene: TRBD1
J gene: TRBJ1-2
CDR3 DNA: TGTGCCAGCAGCTTGCTATCTATCACAGGGGGCTATGGCTACACCTTC
CDR3 protein: CASSLLSITGGYGYTF

V gene: TRBV5-5
clone size: NA
D gene: TRBD1
J gene: TRBJ2-5
CDR3 DNA: TGTGCCAGCAGCTTCCGGGACAGGGGCCAAGAGACCCAGTACTTC
CDR3 protein: CASSFRDRGQETQYF